Presented here are 18 T cell receptor beta chains from one specimen sequenced in a study of blood T cell repertoires in COVID-19. Data came from immunoSEQ multiplex PCR; TCRdb stores just in-frame clones and leaves some out. The sample carries a few hundred thousand clones, roughly 87% recorded once. The sample was PBMCs or T cells enriched from blood (not recorded which). The receptors shown here come from a woman in her twenties or thirties who had recovered from COVID-19.

V usage is TRBV11-2 and J usage is TRBJ1-2; D is perhaps TRBD1 (5 bases). From germline, CDR1 is SGHAT and CDR2 FQNNGV. V was trimmed by 6 bases and J by 2 bases, leaving 13 bases between them. The CDR3 spans 14 residues. The CDR3 protein is CASSYNPGNYGYTF. Written as DNA, the CDR3 is TGTGCCAGCAGTTATAATCCAGGGAACTATGGCTACACCTTC.

V is TRBV5-4 and J is TRBJ1-3, with a possible D match to TRBD1 (5 bases). Germline-derived CDR1 and CDR2 are SGHNT and YYREEE (reference sequence). Trimming took off 0 bases at V and 2 bases at J, with 9 bases between the two ends. This CDR3 has 15 amino acids. For the CDR3, the DNA is TGTGCCAGCAGCTTGGGTGGGGCCACTGGAAACACCATATATTTT. Translated, it gives CASSLGGATGNTIYF. Using reference TRBV5-4 and TRBJ1-3 for the parts outside the CDR3, the full variable domain is ETGVTQSPTHLIKTRGQQVTLRCSSQSGHNTVSWYQQALGQGPQFIFQYYREEENGRGNFPPRFSGLQFPNYSSELNVNALELDDSALYLCASSLGGATGNTIYFGEGSWLTVV.

This clone was detected a few times. The chain carries TRBV5-1 and TRBJ2-3, with TRBD2 identical over 14 bases. With 4 bases clipped from V and 0 bases from J, the junction kept 7 bases outside the gene matches. Germline V gene sequence: CDR1 SGHRS, CDR2 YFSETQ. CDR3 size: 18 residues. In DNA, the CDR3 is TGCGCCAGCAGCCCCGGGACTAGCGGGAGATCTAGCACAGATACGCAGTATTTT. This encodes CASSPGTSGRSSTDTQYF.

CDR3 sequence (DNA): TGTGCCACCCAACCCGAGCGGGGTGCTGAAGCTTTCTTT. It specifies CATQPERGAEAFF. This sequence joins TRBV12-3 or TRBV12-4 and TRBJ1-1; D is uncertain. The CDR3 spans 13 residues. Trimming pared 10 bases from V and 6 bases from J, leaving 18 bases between.

The chain recombines TRBV12-3 or TRBV12-4 with TRBJ1-2; 7 bases map to TRBD1. Trimming cost V 10 bases and J 3 bases; bases outside gene matches: 8. The CDR3 totals 13 residues. CDR3 bases: TGTGCCACCACAGGGGTATGGTACTATGGCTACACCTTC. The encoded protein is CATTGVWYYGYTF.

This chain links TRBV7-9 with TRBJ1-1, with D perhaps TRBD1 (6 bases). CDR1 and CDR2 (germline): SEHNR, FQNEAQ (reference sequence). The length of the CDR3 is 17 residues. Trimming left V 4 bases short and J 1 base short, with 19 bases between. For the CDR3, the DNA is TGTGCCAGCAGCTCCCCTGGTCCTTGGACAGAGAACACTGAAGCTTTCTTT. Protein product: CASSSPGPWTENTEAFF.

This clone showed up just a few times. The V gene is TRBV3-1 (or the pseudogene TRBV3-2), the J gene TRBJ1-4, with 10 bases matching TRBD1. The CDR3 has 16 residues. Germline V CDR1 and CDR2: LGHDT, YNNKEL (reference sequence). Trimming at V came to 1 base and at J to 5 bases, leaving 4 bases not matched to a gene. The CDR3 is CASSQGTGGRNEKLFF. The DNA for the CDR3 is TGTGCCAGCAGCCAAGGGACAGGGGGGCGGAATGAAAAACTGTTTTTT.

The J gene is TRBJ1-1, the V gene TRBV5-4, with a weak D call TRBD1 (5 bases). The germline gives CDR1 SGHNT, CDR2 YYREEE (reference sequence). Trimming removed 3 bases from V and 3 bases from J, with 15 bases in between. The CDR3 spans 15 residues. CDR3 in amino acids: CASSSGLDTYTEAFF. CDR3 nucleotides: TGTGCCAGCAGCTCCGGGTTGGACACTTACACTGAAGCTTTCTTT.

CDR3 nucleotide sequence: TGTGCCAGCAGTGAAGGACACATGGCCCGAAACACCATATATTTT. Translation: CASSEGHMARNTIYF. The rearrangement uses TRBV6-1 and TRBJ1-3; D is unresolved. Germline V gene data show CDR1 as MNHNS and CDR2 as SASEGT. Between the trimmed V and J ends, which lost 1 base and 5 bases, there was a span of 12 bases. There are 15 residues in the CDR3.

V and J are TRBV28 and TRBJ2-5, with 11 bases that match TRBD2. The CDR3 contains 22 residues. After removal of 7 bases from V and 1 base from J, the junction contained 26 bases not matched to a gene. Germline CDR1 MDHEN, CDR2 SYDVKM. The CDR3 DNA sequence: TGTGCCAGCACCTCCGAAGGGGTAGCGGGAGGGCGAAATCGCGCCTTCCAAGAGACCCAGTACTTC. Its protein is CASTSEGVAGGRNRAFQETQYF.

This rearrangement joins TRBV28 to TRBJ1-2; D gene unclear. The CDR3 covers 10 residues. CDR1 is MDHEN, CDR2 SYDVKM, per germline. The V end was cut by 10 bases, the J end by 4 bases, with 7 bases between. CDR3: CATDSYGYTF. CDR3 nucleotides: TGTGCCACCGATAGCTATGGCTACACCTTC.

This chain links TRBV7-9 with TRBJ1-4; perhaps TRBD1 as D (5 bases). The germline gives CDR1 SEHNR, CDR2 FQNEAQ (reference sequence). V dropped 1 base and J dropped 8 bases, with 20 bases sitting between them. The CDR3 has 17 residues. The DNA for the CDR3 is TGTGCCAGCAGCTTAGTAGGTCTAGGGGCAGGAGAAGAAAAACTGTTTTTT. Amino acids: CASSLVGLGAGEEKLFF.

This clone turned up a few times. The chain is built from TRBV27 and TRBJ2-1; 11 nucleotides agree with TRBD2. Germline V gene data show CDR1 as MNHEY and CDR2 as SMNVEV (reference sequence). The V and J ends lost 3 bases and 10 bases, in that order; junction bases with no gene match: 11. The CDR3 is 16 amino acids. In DNA, the CDR3 is TGTGCCAGCAGTTTGCACGATAGCGGGAGGGCAGGGGAGCAGTTCTTC. Its translation is CASSLHDSGRAGEQFF.

The gene calls are TRBV7-6 and TRBJ2-2, with D perhaps matching TRBD2 (5 bases). This CDR3 contains 16 residues. CDR1 and CDR2 (germline): SGHVS, FNYEAQ. V gave up 6 bases and J gave up 1 base, with 15 bases separating them. The CDR3 here is CASRPTVGENTGELFF. The CDR3 bases are TGTGCCAGCAGGCCTACTGTCGGGGAGAACACCGGGGAGCTGTTTTTT.

The J gene is TRBJ1-6, the V gene TRBV19; D uncertain. The CDR3 contains 18 residues. The V end lost 7 bases, the J end lost 0 bases, and 19 bases lay between the germline ends. Germline values: CDR1 LNHDA, CDR2 SQIVND (reference sequence). The CDR3 nucleotides read TGTGCCAGTACCACCTCCGGAGGATCTGGCTCCTATAATTCACCCCTCCACTTT. Its protein is CASTTSGGSGSYNSPLHF.

This chain connects TRBV10-3 to TRBJ2-3; D perhaps matches TRBD2 (5 bases). The CDR3 contains 14 residues. The V end lost 2 bases, the J end lost 4 bases, and 10 bases lay between the germline ends. Germline assignment: CDR1 ENHRY and CDR2 SYGVKD. CDR3 loop: CAISEELDPDTQYF. Written as DNA, the CDR3 is TGTGCCATCAGTGAGGAACTAGACCCAGATACGCAGTATTTT.

The genes are TRBV18 and TRBJ2-6; D is unclear. Trimming left V 3 bases short and J 0 bases short, with 6 bases between. The CDR3 runs to 15 residues. Per germline, CDR1 KGHSH and CDR2 LQKENI. CDR3 sequence reads: CASSPVSSGANVLTF. Here the CDR3 DNA reads TGTGCCAGCTCACCGGTGAGCTCTGGGGCCAACGTCCTGACTTTC.

A few counts support this clone. The genes are TRBV6-1 and TRBJ1-1; D is perhaps TRBD1 (5 bases). This CDR3 spans 15 amino acids. Trimming cost V 2 bases and J 4 bases, with 14 bases left between them. Looked up from germline, CDR1 is MNHNS and CDR2 is SASEGT. The CDR3 bases are TGTGCCAGCAGTGAATATGCGGGGGAGATCACTGAAGCTTTCTTT. Its protein product is CASSEYAGEITEAFF.